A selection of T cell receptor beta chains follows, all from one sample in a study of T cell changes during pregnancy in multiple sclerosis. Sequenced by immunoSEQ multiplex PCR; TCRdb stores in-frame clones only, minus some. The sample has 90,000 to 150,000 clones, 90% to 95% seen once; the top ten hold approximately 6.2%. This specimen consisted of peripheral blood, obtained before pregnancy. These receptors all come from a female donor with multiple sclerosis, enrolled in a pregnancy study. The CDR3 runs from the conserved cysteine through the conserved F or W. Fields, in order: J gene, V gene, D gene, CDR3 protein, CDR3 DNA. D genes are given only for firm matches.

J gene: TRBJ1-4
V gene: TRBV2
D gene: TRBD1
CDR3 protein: CASGGTGREKLFF
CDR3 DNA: TGTGCCAGCGGAGGGACAGGGCGTGAAAAACTGTTTTTT

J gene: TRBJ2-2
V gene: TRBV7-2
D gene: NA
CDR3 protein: CASSPGQITGELFF
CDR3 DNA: TGTGCCAGCAGCCCCGGACAGATCACCGGGGAGCTGTTTTTT

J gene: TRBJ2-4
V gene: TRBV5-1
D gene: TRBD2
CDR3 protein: CASSFGLAGGPGGIQYF
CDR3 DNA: TGCGCCAGCAGCTTCGGCCTAGCGGGAGGGCCGGGAGGCATTCAGTACTTC

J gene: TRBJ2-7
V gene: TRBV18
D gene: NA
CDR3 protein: CASSLQRTPYEQYF
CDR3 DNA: TGTGCCAGCTCACTACAGAGGACTCCCTACGAGCAGTACTTC

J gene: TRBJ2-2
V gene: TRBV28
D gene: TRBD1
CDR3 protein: CASTQGITGELFF
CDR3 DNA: TGTGCCAGCACACAGGGGATAACCGGGGAGCTGTTTTTT

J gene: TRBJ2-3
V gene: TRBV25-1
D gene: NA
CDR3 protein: CATGEPGTDTQYF
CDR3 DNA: TGTGCCACTGGGGAGCCGGGCACAGATACGCAGTATTTT

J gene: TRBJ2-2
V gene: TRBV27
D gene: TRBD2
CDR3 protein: CASGEGWDTGELFF
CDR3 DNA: TGTGCCTCCGGGGAGGGATGGGACACCGGGGAGCTGTTTTTT

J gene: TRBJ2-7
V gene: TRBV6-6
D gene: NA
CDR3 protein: CASSYFRGASYEQYF
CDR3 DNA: TGTGCCAGCAGTTACTTCAGGGGCGCGTCCTACGAGCAGTACTTC

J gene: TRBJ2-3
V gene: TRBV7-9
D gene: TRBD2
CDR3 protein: CASSSGTSGGPRTDTQYF
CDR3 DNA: TGTGCCAGCAGCTCAGGGACTAGCGGGGGGCCGCGCACAGATACGCAGTATTTT

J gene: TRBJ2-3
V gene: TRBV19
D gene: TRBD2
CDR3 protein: CASSALAGGITDTQYF
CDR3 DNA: TGTGCCAGTAGTGCCCTAGCGGGGGGAATCACAGATACGCAGTATTTT

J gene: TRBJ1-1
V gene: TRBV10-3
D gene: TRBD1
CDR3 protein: CAISEGRGQGRITEAFF
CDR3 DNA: TGTGCCATCAGTGAGGGTCGGGGACAGGGTAGGATCACTGAAGCTTTCTTT

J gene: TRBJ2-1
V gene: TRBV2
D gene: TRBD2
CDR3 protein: CASIGGGGYNEQFF
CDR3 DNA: TGTGCCAGCATAGGCGGGGGGGGATACAATGAGCAGTTCTTC

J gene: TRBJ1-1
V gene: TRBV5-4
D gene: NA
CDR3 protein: CASSLAGSDEAFF
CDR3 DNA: TGTGCCAGCAGCTTAGCGGGAAGCGATGAAGCTTTCTTT

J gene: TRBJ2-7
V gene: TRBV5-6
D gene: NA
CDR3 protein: CASSLQGYEQYF
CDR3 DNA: TGTGCCAGCAGCTTACAGGGCTACGAGCAGTACTTC

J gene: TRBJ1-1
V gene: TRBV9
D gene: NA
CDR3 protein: CASSPGQTEAFF
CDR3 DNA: TGTGCCAGCAGCCCTGGACAAACTGAAGCTTTCTTT

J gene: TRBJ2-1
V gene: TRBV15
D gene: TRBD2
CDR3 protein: CATGGSSGGFSYNEQFF
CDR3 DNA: TGTGCCACCGGAGGATCTAGCGGGGGGTTCTCCTACAATGAGCAGTTCTTC

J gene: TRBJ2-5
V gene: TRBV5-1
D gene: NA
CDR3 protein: CASSNPTETQYF
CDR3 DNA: TGCGCCAGCTCCAACCCTACAGAGACCCAGTACTTC

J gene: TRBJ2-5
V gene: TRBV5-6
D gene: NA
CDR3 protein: CASSGQQETQYF
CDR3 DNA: TGTGCCAGCAGCGGCCAACAAGAGACCCAGTACTTC